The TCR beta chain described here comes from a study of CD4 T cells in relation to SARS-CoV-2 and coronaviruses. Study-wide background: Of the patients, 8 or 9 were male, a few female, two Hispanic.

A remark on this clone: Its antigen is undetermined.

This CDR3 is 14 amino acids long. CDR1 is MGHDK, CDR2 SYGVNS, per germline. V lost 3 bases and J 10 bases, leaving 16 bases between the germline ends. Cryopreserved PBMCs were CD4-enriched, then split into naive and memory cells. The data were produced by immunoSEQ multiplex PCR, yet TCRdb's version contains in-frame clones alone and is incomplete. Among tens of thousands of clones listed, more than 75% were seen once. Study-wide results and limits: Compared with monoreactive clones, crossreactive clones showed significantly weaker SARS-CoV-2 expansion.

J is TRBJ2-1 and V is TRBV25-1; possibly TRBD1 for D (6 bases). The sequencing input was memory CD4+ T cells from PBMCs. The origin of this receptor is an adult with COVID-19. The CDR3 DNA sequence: TGTGCCAGCAGTGAGGCGAGGCATCAGGGGGAGCAGTTCTTC. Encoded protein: CASSEARHQGEQFF.